These 18 T cell receptor beta chains came from one sample sequenced in a study of vaccination and CD4 T cells after COVID-19. No antigens are known for them. Treatment indicated: roughly 11-day PBMC culture with coronavirus spike peptide pools or control peptides (ViraFEST assay). An Oncomine TCR Beta short-read assay was used to sequence the DNA from cultured CD4+ T cells. One entry per CDR3 protein results from TCRdb running MiXCR on the PCR reads. The table lists fewer than 20,000 distinct CDR3 sequences, approximately 81% of them singletons. The sequencing used CD4+ T cells from blood, cultured in vitro, collected after SARS-CoV-2 vaccination. The source of these receptors is a human donor who received a COVID-19 vaccine.

The rearrangement uses TRBV27 and TRBJ2-6; 8 nucleotides line up with TRBD1. The CDR3 extends over 18 amino acids. Germline assignment: CDR1 MNHEY and CDR2 SMNVEV (reference sequence). V shed 6 bases, J shed 0 bases, and the junction held 10 bases outside the gene matches. CDR3 coding DNA: TGTGCCAGCAGGCTAAGACAGGGGTCCGACTCTGGGGCCAACGTCCTGACTTTC. Its protein product is CASRLRQGSDSGANVLTF. The full variable domain, in which reference TRBV27 and TRBJ2-6 provide the parts outside the CDR3, is EAQVTQNPRYLITVTGKKLTVTCSQNMNHEYMSWYRQDPGLGLRQIYYSMNVEVTDKGDVPEGYKVSRKEKRNFPLILESPSPNQTSLYFCASRLRQGSDSGANVLTFGAGSRLTVL.

This chain joins TRBV19 and TRBJ1-2, with TRBD1 identical over 7 bases. CDR1 LNHDA and CDR2 SQIVND come from the germline V gene (reference sequence). There are 15 residues in the CDR3. With 5 bases clipped from V and 5 bases from J, the junction kept 11 bases outside the gene matches. In DNA form, the CDR3 reads TGTGCCAGTAGTCCGACCCCGCAGGGGGTGTATGGCTACACCTTC. Encoded protein: CASSPTPQGVYGYTF.

In its sample, this clonotype was seen a few times. The J gene is TRBJ2-5, the V gene TRBV15, with 15 nucleotides matching TRBD2. The CDR3 extends over 19 amino acids. Germline V CDR1 and CDR2: LNHNV, YYDKDF (reference sequence). Unmatched junction bases numbered 8, after V lost 1 base and J lost 2 bases. The CDR3 is CATSRGTSGGVGRQETQYF. In DNA form, the CDR3 reads TGTGCCACCAGCAGAGGGACTAGCGGGGGGGTAGGGCGTCAAGAGACCCAGTACTTC.

J is TRBJ1-1 and V is TRBV19; D gene uncertain. This CDR3 has 13 amino acids. Germline loops: CDR1 LNHDA, CDR2 SQIVND (reference sequence). The V and J ends lost 3 bases and 2 bases respectively, with 7 bases between them. Written as DNA, the CDR3 is TGTGCCAGTAGTATTCAACGCAACACTGAAGCTTTCTTT. This translates into CASSIQRNTEAFF.

The V and J genes are TRBV30 and TRBJ2-7, with D possibly TRBD2 on 5 matching bases. The CDR3 is 15 residues long. Germline values: CDR1 GTSNPN, CDR2 SVGIG (reference sequence). The germline V and J ends were trimmed by 0 bases and 1 base, with 13 bases remaining between them. As DNA, the CDR3 is TGTGCCTGGAGTGTTGCCGACTACCTATCCTACGAGCAGTACTTC. Translating gives CAWSVADYLSYEQYF.

This clonotype was recorded once. V usage is TRBV7-3 and J usage is TRBJ2-1; D possibly corresponds to TRBD2 (6 bases). V was trimmed by 2 bases and J by 9 bases, leaving 11 bases between them. Germline lookup yields CDR1 SGHTA and CDR2 FQGTGA. This CDR3 is built from 13 residues. The CDR3 protein is CASSLARRGEQFF. The CDR3 DNA sequence: TGTGCCAGCAGCTTAGCTAGGAGGGGTGAGCAGTTCTTC.

The V call is TRBV29-1, the J call TRBJ2-7; tentatively, D is TRBD1 (5 bases). The CDR3 has 11 residues. The germline V gene encodes CDR1 SQVTM and CDR2 ANQGSEA. With 5 bases removed from V and 1 base from J, the gap between germline ends came to 6 bases. CDR3 coding DNA: TGCAGCGTTCAGGGTTCCTACGAGCAGTACTTC. As protein: CSVQGSYEQYF.

The table lists this clonotype with a few counts. This chain uses TRBV19 with TRBJ1-4; D not certain. This CDR3 region has 16 residues. V lost 4 bases and J 3 bases, leaving 15 bases between the germline ends. Germline values: CDR1 LNHDA, CDR2 SQIVND (reference sequence). CDR3 sequence: CASSRIGEDPNEKLFF. In nucleotides, the CDR3 is TGTGCCAGTAGTAGGATCGGAGAAGACCCTAATGAAAAACTGTTTTTT.

The chain employs TRBV19 and TRBJ1-1, with D hard to call. The CDR3 is 13 residues long. Looked up from germline, CDR1 is LNHDA and CDR2 is SQIVND (reference sequence). The germline V and J ends were trimmed by 4 bases and 1 base, with 7 bases remaining between them. CDR3 bases: TGTGCCAGTAGTAAGGCAGCGAACACTGAAGCTTTCTTT. Encoded protein: CASSKAANTEAFF.

The V call is TRBV6-1, the J call TRBJ2-2; 13 bases fit TRBD2. The CDR3 extends over 16 amino acids. V gave up 7 bases and J gave up 5 bases; unmatched junction bases: 7. Per germline, CDR1 MNHNS and CDR2 SASEGT. The CDR3 region has the DNA TGTGCCAGCATCCCCGGGACTAGCGGGATGACCGGGGAGCTGTTTTTT. Translating it yields CASIPGTSGMTGELFF.

The V gene is TRBV20-1, the J gene TRBJ1-5, with a weak D call TRBD1 (5 bases). Germline V gene lookup returns CDR1 DFQATT and CDR2 SNEGSKA (reference sequence). The germline V and J ends were trimmed by 6 bases and 1 base, with 7 bases remaining between them. The CDR3 has 12 amino acids. CDR3 protein: CSARDSNQPQHF. The CDR3 region has the DNA TGCAGTGCAAGGGACAGCAATCAGCCCCAGCATTTT.

This chain joins TRBV30 and TRBJ1-5, with 9 bases identical to TRBD1. The CDR3 totals 15 residues. V shed 2 bases, J shed 2 bases, and the junction held 4 bases outside the gene matches. The germline V gene has CDR1 GTSNPN and CDR2 SVGIG (reference sequence). The CDR3 sequence is CAWSSGQGGNQPQHF. The CDR3 DNA reads as TGTGCCTGGAGTTCGGGACAGGGCGGCAATCAGCCCCAGCATTTT.

The V gene is TRBV20-1, the J gene TRBJ2-3; 11 positions match TRBD1. The ends lost 5 bases at V and 4 bases at J; junction bases unmatched: 5. The germline gives CDR1 DFQATT, CDR2 SNEGSKA (reference sequence). The CDR3 length is 14 residues. Here the CDR3 reads CSADGTGGADTQYF. The CDR3 DNA reads TGCAGTGCTGATGGGACAGGGGGTGCAGATACGCAGTATTTT.

This clonotype is medium-sized (0.01 to 0.1%). This sequence joins TRBV20-1 and TRBJ1-6, with TRBD1 matching over 8 bases. V dropped 0 bases and J dropped 10; count of bases not matched to a gene: 5. This CDR3 is built from 14 residues. The germline gives CDR1 DFQATT, CDR2 SNEGSKA (reference sequence). CDR3 protein: CSARDQGAYSPLHF. The DNA for the CDR3 is TGCAGTGCTAGAGATCAGGGGGCCTACTCACCCCTCCACTTT.

This clonotype was seen a few times. The rearrangement uses TRBV12-3 or TRBV12-4 and TRBJ2-5; 12 bases are a match to TRBD2. There are 16 residues in the CDR3. J lost 4 bases, V lost 4 bases, and 7 bases had no gene match. CDR3 nucleotide sequence: TGTGCCAGCAGTTCGGGAACTAGCGGGGGGAGAGAGACCCAGTACTTC. Its protein is CASSSGTSGGRETQYF.

This clonotype has just a few counts. V and J are TRBV6-1 and TRBJ2-3; a weak D match, TRBD1 (6 bases). Trimming left V 6 bases short and J 0 bases short, with 25 bases between. Germline loops: CDR1 MNHNS, CDR2 SASEGT. This CDR3 contains 19 residues. The CDR3 DNA reads TGTGCCAGCAGCCCGGTAAAATACAGGGCTAGCCGTAGCACAGATACGCAGTATTTT. Protein: CASSPVKYRASRSTDTQYF.

The V call is TRBV7-2, the J call TRBJ2-7; 7 bases are shared with TRBD1. After removal of 5 bases from V and 3 bases from J, the junction contained 10 bases not matched to a gene. From germline, CDR1 is SGHTA and CDR2 FQGNSA. This CDR3 contains 15 residues. The CDR3 sequence is CASSLRQGGLYEQYF. In nucleotides, the CDR3 is TGTGCCAGCAGCCTTCGACAGGGTGGACTCTACGAGCAGTACTTC.

The chain couples TRBV24-1 to TRBJ2-3; tentatively, D is TRBD1 or TRBD2 (5 bases each). Per germline, CDR1 KGHDR and CDR2 SFDVKD. There are 14 residues in the CDR3. The germline V and J ends were trimmed by 4 bases and 7 bases, with 14 bases remaining between them. Here the CDR3 reads CATSEKGPMNTQYF. The CDR3 DNA reads TGTGCCACCAGTGAAAAGGGACCGATGAATACGCAGTATTTT.